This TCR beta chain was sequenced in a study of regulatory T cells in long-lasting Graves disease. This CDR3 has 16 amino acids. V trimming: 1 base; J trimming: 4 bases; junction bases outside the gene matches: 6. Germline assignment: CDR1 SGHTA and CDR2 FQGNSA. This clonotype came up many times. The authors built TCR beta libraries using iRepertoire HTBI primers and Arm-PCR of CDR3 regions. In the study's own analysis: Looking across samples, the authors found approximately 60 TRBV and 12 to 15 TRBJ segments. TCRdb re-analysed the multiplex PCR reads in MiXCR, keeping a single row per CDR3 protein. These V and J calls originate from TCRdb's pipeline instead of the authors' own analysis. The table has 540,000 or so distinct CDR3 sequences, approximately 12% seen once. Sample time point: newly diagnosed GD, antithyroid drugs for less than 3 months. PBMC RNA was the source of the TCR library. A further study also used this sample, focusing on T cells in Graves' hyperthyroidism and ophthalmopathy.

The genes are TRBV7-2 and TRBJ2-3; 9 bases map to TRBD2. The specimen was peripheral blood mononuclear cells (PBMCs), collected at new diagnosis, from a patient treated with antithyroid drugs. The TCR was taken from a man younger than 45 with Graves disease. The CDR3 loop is CASSLVDSGRSDTQYF. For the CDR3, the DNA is TGTGCCAGCAGCTTAGTGGATAGCGGGAGATCAGATACGCAGTATTTT.